This T cell receptor (beta chain) was captured by sequencing in a study of T cells in Graves' hyperthyroidism and ophthalmopathy. This clonotype was detected a few times. Its target is unknown. What was amplified from RNA transcripts were TCR beta CDR3 regions. HTBI primers were used for first-round RT-PCR of the TCR CDR3. TCRdb ran MiXCR on the multiplex PCR reads and lists one entry per CDR3 protein. The data contain around 350,000 distinct CDR3 sequences, about 18% of them singletons. Study-wide results and limits: Ophthalmopathy stood apart from stable hyperthyroidism in a 13 V-J model.

J gave up 4 bases and V 6 bases, and 4 bases lay outside the gene matches. Germline-derived CDR1 and CDR2 are DFQATT and SNEGSKA (reference sequence). The CDR3 is 15 amino acids. The sequenced sample was blood. This TCR was recovered from a woman between 18 and 29 years old with Graves' hyperthyroidism. J is TRBJ2-2 and V is TRBV20-1; 14 bases are a match to TRBD2. In nucleotides, the CDR3 is TGCAGTGCCACGACTAGCGGGGGGGTCACCGGGGAGCTGTTTTTT. Translated: CSATTSGGVTGELFF.